The rows below give T cell receptor beta chains drawn from one sample of a study of a mutant IDH1 vaccine in newly diagnosed glioma. The table came from immunoSEQ multiplex PCR; TCRdb's copy has only in-frame clones and leaves some out. The sample lists 60,000 to 85,000 clones, 85% to 90% occurring once. The antigens of these receptors remain unknown. The source was PBMCs, collected from a glioma patient whose treatment included an IDH1 peptide vaccine. These receptors were taken from a woman aged 45-65 years with glioma. CDR3s include the opening cysteine and the closing phenylalanine or tryptophan. Each record gives: V gene, J gene, D gene, clone size, CDR3 DNA, CDR3 protein. The D gene is left open where the match is weak. Where a row states a size, it is once, few, many or the class of an expanded clone; other rows omit it.

v_call: TRBV7-9
j_call: TRBJ1-1
d_call: TRBD1
clone_size: NA
cdr3_nt: TGTGCCAGCAGCGTGACAGGGGGCGCGGGTGAAGCTTTCTTT
cdr3_aa: CASSVTGGAGEAFF

v_call: TRBV19
j_call: TRBJ1-3
d_call: NA
clone_size: NA
cdr3_nt: TGTGCCAGTGGGACGGAATCCGGAAACACCATATATTTT
cdr3_aa: CASGTESGNTIYF

v_call: TRBV27
j_call: TRBJ2-7
d_call: TRBD1
clone_size: NA
cdr3_nt: TGTGCCAGCAAGTTACTCACAGGGGGTGGGTCACGCTACGAGCAGTACTTC
cdr3_aa: CASKLLTGGGSRYEQYF

v_call: TRBV9
j_call: TRBJ1-3
d_call: TRBD1
clone_size: NA
cdr3_nt: TGTGCCAGCAGCCCATCGCAGGGGACAGGGAGAGGAAACACCATATATTTT
cdr3_aa: CASSPSQGTGRGNTIYF

v_call: TRBV6-5
j_call: TRBJ2-7
d_call: TRBD1
clone_size: NA
cdr3_nt: TGTGCCAGCAGGGACCCGGGACAGGGGTCGTACGAGCAGTACTTC
cdr3_aa: CASRDPGQGSYEQYF

v_call: TRBV5-4
j_call: TRBJ2-6
d_call: TRBD1
clone_size: once
cdr3_nt: TGTGCCAGCAGCTTAACAGGGGGCCCTGGGGCCAACGTCCTGACTTTC
cdr3_aa: CASSLTGGPGANVLTF

v_call: TRBV6-5
j_call: TRBJ2-2
d_call: NA
clone_size: NA
cdr3_nt: TGTGCCAGCAGTTACTCTGGACGTATCGGGGAGCTGTTTTTT
cdr3_aa: CASSYSGRIGELFF

v_call: TRBV18
j_call: TRBJ1-1
d_call: TRBD1
clone_size: NA
cdr3_nt: TGTGCCAGCTCAACGCGGACCCTTGTGGGACAGGGGATTCAGGACACTGAAGCTTTCTTT
cdr3_aa: CASSTRTLVGQGIQDTEAFF

v_call: TRBV4-2
j_call: TRBJ2-3
d_call: TRBD2
clone_size: NA
cdr3_nt: TGTGCCAGCAGCCAAGTCACTAGCGGTAGCACAGATACGCAGTATTTT
cdr3_aa: CASSQVTSGSTDTQYF

v_call: TRBV6-5
j_call: TRBJ2-2
d_call: TRBD1
clone_size: NA
cdr3_nt: TGTGCCAGCAGTGGGCAGGGGGCGACCGGGGAGCTGTTTTTT
cdr3_aa: CASSGQGATGELFF

v_call: TRBV9
j_call: TRBJ2-1
d_call: TRBD2
clone_size: NA
cdr3_nt: TGTGCCAGCAGCTCGGGGAAGGGAGGGAATGAGCAGTTCTTC
cdr3_aa: CASSSGKGGNEQFF

v_call: TRBV10-1
j_call: TRBJ1-1
d_call: NA
clone_size: few
cdr3_nt: TGCGCCAGCAGTGAGTCGAGCGGGAGTCCTGAAGCTTTCTTT
cdr3_aa: CASSESSGSPEAFF

v_call: TRBV11-2
j_call: TRBJ2-6
d_call: NA
clone_size: NA
cdr3_nt: TGTGCCAGCAGCTTGACCCGGGGGCCTGGGGCCAACGTCCTGACTTTC
cdr3_aa: CASSLTRGPGANVLTF

v_call: TRBV11-3
j_call: TRBJ1-1
d_call: TRBD1
clone_size: NA
cdr3_nt: TGTGCCAGCAGCCTACAGGGGTGGACTGAAGCTTTCTTT
cdr3_aa: CASSLQGWTEAFF

v_call: TRBV28
j_call: TRBJ2-7
d_call: TRBD2
clone_size: NA
cdr3_nt: TGTGCCAGCAGTTCCTCTGGGGAGGGGAGGTACGAGCAGTACTTC
cdr3_aa: CASSSSGEGRYEQYF

v_call: TRBV7-8
j_call: TRBJ2-7
d_call: NA
clone_size: NA
cdr3_nt: TGTGCCAGCAGCTTCAGGGCCCATACGAACTACGAGCAGTACTTC
cdr3_aa: CASSFRAHTNYEQYF

v_call: TRBV4-1
j_call: TRBJ1-1
d_call: NA
clone_size: NA
cdr3_nt: TGCGCCAGCAGCCAAAGAAGGAACACTGAAGCTTTCTTT
cdr3_aa: CASSQRRNTEAFF

v_call: TRBV30
j_call: TRBJ1-1
d_call: TRBD1
clone_size: few
cdr3_nt: TGTGCCTGGAGTGACGGGACAGTGGATCCCCCGAACACTGAAGCTTTCTTT
cdr3_aa: CAWSDGTVDPPNTEAFF

v_call: TRBV9
j_call: TRBJ1-3
d_call: NA
clone_size: NA
cdr3_nt: TGTGCCAGCAGCGCCTGGGGGTCAGGGGACTACTCTGGAAACACCATATATTTT
cdr3_aa: CASSAWGSGDYSGNTIYF

v_call: TRBV19
j_call: TRBJ2-3
d_call: NA
clone_size: NA
cdr3_nt: TGTGCCAGTAGTATAGATGTAGGGGACCCTATCACGCAGTATTTT
cdr3_aa: CASSIDVGDPITQYF

v_call: TRBV6-6
j_call: TRBJ1-2
d_call: NA
clone_size: NA
cdr3_nt: TGTGCCAGCAGTTACCCAGTGGATAGCACCTTC
cdr3_aa: CASSYPVDSTF

v_call: TRBV2
j_call: TRBJ2-7
d_call: TRBD1
clone_size: few
cdr3_nt: TGTGCCAGCAGTGAGGGGGACAGGGGGCCCTACGAGCAGTACTTC
cdr3_aa: CASSEGDRGPYEQYF

v_call: TRBV5-1
j_call: TRBJ1-5
d_call: TRBD1
clone_size: NA
cdr3_nt: TGCGCCAGCAGCTTTACAGGGGGCGGCAATCAGCCCCAGCATTTT
cdr3_aa: CASSFTGGGNQPQHF

v_call: TRBV29-1
j_call: TRBJ1-2
d_call: NA
clone_size: few
cdr3_nt: TGCAGCGTTGAAGAACAGTATGGCTACACCTTC
cdr3_aa: CSVEEQYGYTF

v_call: TRBV5-1
j_call: TRBJ1-4
d_call: NA
clone_size: NA
cdr3_nt: TGCGCCAGCAGCTTGGCCGGGCAGGGGAATGAAAAACTGTTTTTT
cdr3_aa: CASSLAGQGNEKLFF

v_call: TRBV7-9
j_call: TRBJ2-7
d_call: TRBD2
clone_size: NA
cdr3_nt: TGTGCCAGCAGCTTAGGGGCCAACTCGCGGGAGCCCTACGAGCAGTACTTC
cdr3_aa: CASSLGANSREPYEQYF

v_call: TRBV5-4
j_call: TRBJ1-1
d_call: TRBD1
clone_size: few
cdr3_nt: TGTGCCAGCAGCAACCGGGACAGGGTTAACACTGAAGCTTTCTTT
cdr3_aa: CASSNRDRVNTEAFF

v_call: TRBV14
j_call: TRBJ2-1
d_call: NA
clone_size: NA
cdr3_nt: TGTGCCAGCAGCCAAGAAAACCCCAGGGATGAGCAGTTCTTC
cdr3_aa: CASSQENPRDEQFF

v_call: TRBV7-9
j_call: TRBJ2-7
d_call: TRBD1
clone_size: few
cdr3_nt: TGTGCCAGCATCGGACAGGGGTACGAGCAGTACTTC
cdr3_aa: CASIGQGYEQYF

v_call: TRBV2
j_call: TRBJ1-1
d_call: TRBD1
clone_size: NA
cdr3_nt: TGTGCCAGCAGTCGGACAGGAGAAGCTTTCTTT
cdr3_aa: CASSRTGEAFF

v_call: TRBV28
j_call: TRBJ2-7
d_call: NA
clone_size: few
cdr3_nt: TGTGCCAGCACCCCGAACCACTACGAGCAGTACTTC
cdr3_aa: CASTPNHYEQYF

v_call: TRBV5-6
j_call: TRBJ1-4
d_call: NA
clone_size: NA
cdr3_nt: TGTGCCAGCAGTCATGCCGGCGGGAGTCAGGAAGAAAAACTGTTTTTT
cdr3_aa: CASSHAGGSQEEKLFF

v_call: TRBV28
j_call: TRBJ1-5
d_call: NA
clone_size: NA
cdr3_nt: TGTGCCAGCAGTCCCGTCGGGGCTCAGCAGCCCCAGCATTTT
cdr3_aa: CASSPVGAQQPQHF

v_call: TRBV9
j_call: TRBJ2-3
d_call: TRBD2
clone_size: NA
cdr3_nt: TGTGCCAGCAGCGTAGGAGCGGGAGAGGGGGAAGATACGCAGTATTTT
cdr3_aa: CASSVGAGEGEDTQYF

v_call: TRBV29-1
j_call: TRBJ2-3
d_call: NA
clone_size: NA
cdr3_nt: TGCAGCGCCCCCGCTTGGGCTAGCGCCCGCACAGATACGCAGTATTTT
cdr3_aa: CSAPAWASARTDTQYF

v_call: TRBV4-1
j_call: TRBJ1-1
d_call: NA
clone_size: few
cdr3_nt: TGCGCCAGCAGCCGTTACACTGAAGCTTTCTTT
cdr3_aa: CASSRYTEAFF

v_call: TRBV9
j_call: TRBJ1-1
d_call: NA
clone_size: NA
cdr3_nt: TGTGCCAGCAGCGTAGCTGGGCAGGGAGGGGCCATGAACACTGAAGCTTTCTTT
cdr3_aa: CASSVAGQGGAMNTEAFF

v_call: TRBV6-1
j_call: TRBJ2-7
d_call: TRBD1
clone_size: once
cdr3_nt: TGTGCCAGCAGCGATACAGGGGCCACGGTCTACGAGCAGTACTTC
cdr3_aa: CASSDTGATVYEQYF

v_call: TRBV19
j_call: TRBJ1-2
d_call: NA
clone_size: NA
cdr3_nt: TGTGCCAGTAGTATAGACCCCAGGGCAGGAGGCTACACCTTC
cdr3_aa: CASSIDPRAGGYTF

v_call: TRBV9
j_call: TRBJ2-3
d_call: TRBD2
clone_size: NA
cdr3_nt: TGTGCCAGCAGCGTAGGGGGACTAGCGGGATTCACAGATACGCAGTATTTT
cdr3_aa: CASSVGGLAGFTDTQYF

v_call: TRBV6-1
j_call: TRBJ2-5
d_call: NA
clone_size: NA
cdr3_nt: TGTGCCAGCAGACAAGAGACCCAGTACTTC
cdr3_aa: CASRQETQYF

v_call: TRBV6-4
j_call: TRBJ2-1
d_call: TRBD2
clone_size: NA
cdr3_nt: TGTGCCAGCAGTGAGGAGGCTAGCGGGGTCAATGAGCAGTTCTTC
cdr3_aa: CASSEEASGVNEQFF

v_call: TRBV6-1
j_call: TRBJ1-3
d_call: NA
clone_size: NA
cdr3_nt: TGTGCCAGCAGTGAAGCGCAGACACACTCTGGAAACACCATATATTTT
cdr3_aa: CASSEAQTHSGNTIYF

v_call: TRBV7-8
j_call: TRBJ2-4
d_call: NA
clone_size: NA
cdr3_nt: TGTGCCAGCAGCCTCCGGGGGGCCAAAAACATTCAGTACTTC
cdr3_aa: CASSLRGAKNIQYF

v_call: TRBV7-7
j_call: TRBJ2-1
d_call: TRBD1
clone_size: NA
cdr3_nt: TGTGCTAGCAGCCCGGGGACAGGGACTTACAATGAGCAGTTCTTC
cdr3_aa: CASSPGTGTYNEQFF